Listed here are 11 T cell receptor beta chains from one sample, sequenced in a study of cytomegalovirus exposure and HLA in healthy donors. Clones were read by immunoSEQ multiplex PCR, and TCRdb kept only the in-frame ones, dropping some. Of over 250,000 clones listed, approximately 83% are singletons. The sequencing input was PBMCs. These TCRs come from a woman between 18 and 29 years old in good health and CMV-seronegative.

J is TRBJ1-1 and V is TRBV4-1, with 8 nucleotides matching TRBD1. This CDR3 spans 18 amino acids. Germline CDR1 MGHRA, CDR2 YSYEKL. The ends lost 2 bases at V and 5 bases at J; junction bases unmatched: 16. The CDR3 loop reads CASSQLDRVRGRRTEAFF. The CDR3 region has the DNA TGCGCCAGCAGCCAATTGGACAGGGTGCGTGGGAGGAGAACTGAAGCTTTCTTT.

The chain uses TRBV5-4 and TRBJ2-1; 8 bases align to TRBD2. After removal of 0 bases from V and 10 bases from J, the junction contained 6 bases not matched to a gene. Per germline, CDR1 SGHNT and CDR2 YYREEE (reference sequence). The CDR3 covers 14 residues. CDR3 in DNA: TGTGCCAGCAGCTTGGTTCTAGCGGGTTTGGAGCAGTTCTTC. Its protein product is CASSLVLAGLEQFF.

In DNA form, the CDR3 reads TGTGCCAGCAGGCCCGTTAGAGGGGGCAAATCTAACTATGGCTACACCTTC. This encodes CASRPVRGGKSNYGYTF. The rearrangement uses TRBV28 and TRBJ1-2, with 7 bases lining up with TRBD1. CDR1 is MDHEN, CDR2 SYDVKM, per germline. V lost 6 bases and J lost 0; bases outside the gene matches: 13. This CDR3 is built from 17 residues.

The genes are TRBV5-5 and TRBJ2-5, with 7 bases aligning to TRBD2. V lost 6 bases to trimming and J lost 0 bases; unmatched junction nucleotides: 5. Per the germline V gene, CDR1 is SGHKS and CDR2 is YYEKEE (reference sequence). There are 14 residues in the CDR3. CDR3 coding DNA: TGTGCCAGCAAACTAGCGTTGTACCAAGAGACCCAGTACTTC. Amino acid sequence: CASKLALYQETQYF. Full variable domain (outside the CDR3, taken from reference TRBV5-5 and TRBJ2-5): DAGVTQSPTHLIKTRGQQVTLRCSPISGHKSVSWYQQVLGQGPQFIFQYYEKEERGRGNFPDRFSARQFPNYSSELNVNALLLGDSALYLCASKLALYQETQYFGPGTRLLVL.

This clone is a singleton in its sample. V is TRBV28 and J is TRBJ1-3; maybe TRBD1 (6 bases). The CDR3 extends over 14 amino acids. Germline CDR1 is MDHEN and CDR2 is SYDVKM. V lost 5 bases and J 4 bases, leaving 12 bases between the germline ends. The CDR3 is CASSPGTFGNTIYF. In nucleotides, the CDR3 is TGTGCCAGCAGTCCTGGGACATTCGGAAACACCATATATTTT.

DNA of the CDR3: TGTGCCAGCAGCTCGACCGCGGGTCGGTATGGCTACACCTTC. Its translation is CASSSTAGRYGYTF. The chain recombines TRBV7-2 with TRBJ1-2; no clear D. This CDR3 comprises 14 residues. The V gene lost 4 bases and the J gene lost 5 bases, with 14 bases spanning the gap. CDR1 and CDR2 (germline): SGHTA, FQGNSA.

The chain uses TRBV28 and TRBJ2-5, with 7 bases aligning to TRBD2. Germline trimming cut 4 bases from V and 5 bases from J; bases unmatched to any gene: 10. CDR1 and CDR2 from the germline V gene are MDHEN and SYDVKM. This CDR3 contains 15 residues. CDR3 DNA sequence: TGTGCCAGCAGTTCCTGGGAGGGGAAGAGGGAGACCCAGTACTTC. It is translated as CASSSWEGKRETQYF.

The chain uses TRBV27 and TRBJ2-5, with 9 bases that match TRBD1. The CDR3 totals 20 residues. Trimming at V came to 1 base and at J to 0 bases, leaving 15 bases not matched to a gene. Looked up from germline, CDR1 is MNHEY and CDR2 is SMNVEV (reference sequence). The CDR3 bases are TGTGCCAGCAGTTTATATCCAAGACAGGGGGTACGGGGGGACCAAGAGACCCAGTACTTC. Amino acids: CASSLYPRQGVRGDQETQYF.

This clone was counted between two and nine times. Here the CDR3 DNA reads TGTGCCAGCAGCTTAAGAGGCGGGGCCGCCTACGAGCAGTACTTC. It specifies CASSLRGGAAYEQYF. The chain has TRBV7-2 and TRBJ2-7; perhaps TRBD2 as D (6 bases). The length of the CDR3 is 15 residues. The germline V gene has CDR1 SGHTA and CDR2 FQGNSA. V was cut by 2 bases and J by 2 bases, with 13 bases left in between.

This chain joins TRBV30 and TRBJ1-2; TRBD1 agrees at 10 bases. Germline loops: CDR1 GTSNPN, CDR2 SVGIG (reference sequence). Trimming cost V 2 bases and J 8 bases; bases outside gene matches: 8. The CDR3 spans 14 residues. CDR3: CAWSLKGTGEGYTF. The CDR3 bases are TGTGCCTGGAGTCTAAAAGGGACAGGGGAAGGCTACACCTTC.

Regarding this clone: Other nucleotide sequences in the sample specify the same CDR3. This chain links TRBV20-1 with TRBJ2-7; TRBD2 might be the D (5 bases). CDR1 DFQATT and CDR2 SNEGSKA come from the germline V gene (reference sequence). CDR3 length: 11 residues. V dropped 3 bases and J dropped 3 bases, with 6 bases sitting between them. The CDR3: CSASRGYEQYF. The CDR3 region has the DNA TGCAGTGCTAGTCGGGGCTACGAGCAGTACTTC.